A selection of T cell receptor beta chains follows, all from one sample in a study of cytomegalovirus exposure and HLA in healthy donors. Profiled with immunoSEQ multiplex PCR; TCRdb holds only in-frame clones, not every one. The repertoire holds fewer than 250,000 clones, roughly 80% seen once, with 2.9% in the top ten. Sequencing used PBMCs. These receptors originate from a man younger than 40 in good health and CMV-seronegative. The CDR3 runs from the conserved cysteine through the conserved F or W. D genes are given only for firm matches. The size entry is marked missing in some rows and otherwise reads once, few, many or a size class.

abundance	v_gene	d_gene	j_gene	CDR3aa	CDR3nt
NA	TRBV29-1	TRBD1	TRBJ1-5	CSANRGVGQPQHF	TGCAGCGCAAACAGGGGGGTTGGCCAGCCCCAGCATTTT
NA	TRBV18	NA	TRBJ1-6	CASSLSRESPLHF	TGTGCCAGCTCACTATCACGGGAGTCACCCCTCCACTTT
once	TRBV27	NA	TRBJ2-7	CASKPLKGEGHEQYF	TGTGCCAGCAAACCGCTCAAGGGGGAGGGTCACGAGCAGTACTTC
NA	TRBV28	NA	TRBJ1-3	CASSFSAGFTGNTIYF	TGTGCCAGCAGTTTCTCGGCAGGGTTCACTGGAAACACCATATATTTT
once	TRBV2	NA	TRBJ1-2	CASSEDLSYYGYTF	TGTGCCAGCAGTGAAGATCTTAGCTACTATGGCTACACCTTC
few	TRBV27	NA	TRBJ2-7	CASSLAPRGEQYF	TGTGCCAGCAGTTTGGCCCCGAGGGGGGAGCAGTACTTC
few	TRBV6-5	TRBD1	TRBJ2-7	CASSFTNRGPHEQYF	TGTGCCAGCAGTTTCACAAACAGGGGGCCCCACGAGCAGTACTTC
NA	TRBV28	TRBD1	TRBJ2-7	CASSPDRGRNEQYF	TGTGCCAGCAGTCCGGACAGGGGGCGGAACGAGCAGTACTTC
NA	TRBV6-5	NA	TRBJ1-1	CASSYSLRNTEAFF	TGTGCCAGCAGTTACTCTCTCAGGAACACTGAAGCTTTCTTT
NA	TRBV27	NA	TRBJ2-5	CASSLSHGGAVTQYF	TGTGCCAGCAGTTTAAGCCACGGCGGGGCCGTAACCCAGTACTTC
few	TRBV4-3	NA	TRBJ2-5	CASSQYRGGLETQYF	TGCGCCAGCAGCCAATACCGCGGGGGCCTAGAGACCCAGTACTTC
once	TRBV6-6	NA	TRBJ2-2	CASSLRENTGELFF	TGTGCCAGCAGCTTGAGGGAGAACACCGGGGAGCTGTTTTTT
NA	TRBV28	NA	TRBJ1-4	CASTPYGGTNEKLFF	TGTGCCAGCACTCCTTACGGGGGAACTAATGAAAAACTGTTTTTT
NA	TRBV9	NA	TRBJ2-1	CASSVDRSSYNEQFF	TGTGCCAGCAGCGTAGACAGAAGCTCCTACAATGAGCAGTTCTTC
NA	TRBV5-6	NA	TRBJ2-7	CARLNRETGYEQYF	TGTGCCAGGCTCAACAGGGAGACAGGATACGAGCAGTACTTC
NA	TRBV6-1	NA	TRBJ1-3	CASSEVGSGNTIYF	TGTGCCAGCAGTGAAGTCGGGTCTGGAAACACCATATATTTT
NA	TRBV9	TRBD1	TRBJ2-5	CASSVGGQGWGSKETQYF	TGTGCCAGCAGCGTAGGGGGACAGGGATGGGGGTCCAAAGAGACCCAGTACTTC
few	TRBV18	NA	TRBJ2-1	CASSGRSLEEQFF	TGTGCCAGCTCGGGCCGCTCGCTTGAAGAGCAGTTCTTC
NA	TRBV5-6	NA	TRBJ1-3	CASSLRGLNTIYF	TGTGCCAGCAGCCTCCGAGGCTTAAACACCATATATTTT
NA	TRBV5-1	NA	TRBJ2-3	CASSLEGLGTDTQYF	TGCGCCAGCAGCTTAGAGGGTTTAGGTACAGATACGCAGTATTTT
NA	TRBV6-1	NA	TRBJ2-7	CASSEARSEQYF	TGTGCCAGCAGTGAGGCCCGAAGCGAGCAGTACTTC
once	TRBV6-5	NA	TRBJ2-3	CASSYGSPGSSNTQYF	TGTGCCAGCAGTTATGGTTCCCCCGGGAGCTCTAATACGCAGTATTTT
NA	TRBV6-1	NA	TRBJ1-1	CASSEGRWTEAFF	TGTGCCAGCAGTGAAGGGCGGTGGACTGAAGCTTTCTTT
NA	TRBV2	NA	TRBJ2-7	CASSTNRDYEQYF	TGTGCCAGCAGTACTAACAGGGACTACGAGCAGTACTTC
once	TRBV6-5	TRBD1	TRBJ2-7	CASSTTGGPPYEQYF	TGTGCCAGCAGTACCACAGGGGGGCCCCCCTACGAGCAGTACTTC
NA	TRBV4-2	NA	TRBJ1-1	CASSQESGGAGNTEAFF	TGTGCCAGCAGCCAAGAGAGCGGTGGCGCGGGGAACACTGAAGCTTTCTTT
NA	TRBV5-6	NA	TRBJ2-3	CASSPIKGLTNTQYF	TGTGCCAGCAGCCCGATTAAGGGGCTCACGAATACGCAGTATTTT
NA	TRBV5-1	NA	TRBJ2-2	CASSLEGGAGELFF	TGCGCCAGCAGCTTGGAGGGCGGGGCCGGGGAGCTGTTTTTT
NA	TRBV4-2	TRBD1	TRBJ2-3	CASSQDPGQGATDTQYF	TGTGCCAGCAGCCAAGATCCGGGACAGGGGGCTACAGATACGCAGTATTTT
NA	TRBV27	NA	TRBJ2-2	CASSRNGGGELFF	TGTGCCAGCAGTCGAAACGGGGGCGGGGAGCTGTTTTTT
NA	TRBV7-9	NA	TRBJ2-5	CASSLGPAGTQYF	TGTGCCAGCAGCTTAGGTCCAGCGGGGACCCAGTACTTC
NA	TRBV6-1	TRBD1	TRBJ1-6	CASNSRGPDSPLHF	TGTGCCAGCAACAGCAGGGGGCCGGATTCACCCCTCCACTTT
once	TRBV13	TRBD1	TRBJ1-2	CASSEGQSYGYTF	TGTGCCAGCAGCGAGGGACAGTCCTATGGCTACACCTTC
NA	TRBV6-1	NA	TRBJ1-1	CASKSVWAGDAEAFF	TGTGCCAGCAAGTCGGTGTGGGCGGGGGACGCTGAAGCTTTCTTT
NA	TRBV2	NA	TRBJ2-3	CASSDLDYRVTDTQYF	TGTGCCAGCAGTGACCTAGACTACCGAGTCACAGATACGCAGTATTTT
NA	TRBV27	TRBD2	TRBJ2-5	CASSSRELAGVGETQYF	TGTGCCAGCAGTTCTCGCGAACTAGCGGGGGTCGGTGAGACCCAGTACTTC
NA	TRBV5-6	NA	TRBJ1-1	CASIDGAQNTEAFF	TGTGCCAGTATTGATGGGGCGCAGAACACTGAAGCTTTCTTT
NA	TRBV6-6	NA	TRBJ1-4	CASSYSDTTNEKLFF	TGTGCCAGCAGTTACTCGGACACAACTAATGAAAAACTGTTTTTT
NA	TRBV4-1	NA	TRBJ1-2	CASSQAEESSLYGYTF	TGCGCCAGCAGCCAAGCTGAGGAGTCCTCTCTATATGGCTACACCTTC
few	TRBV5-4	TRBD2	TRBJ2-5	CASSPGGPEETQYF	TGTGCCAGCAGCCCGGGGGGGCCGGAGGAGACCCAGTACTTC
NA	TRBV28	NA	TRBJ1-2	CASSPPGVGYTF	TGTGCCAGCAGCCCCCCAGGGGTTGGCTACACCTTC
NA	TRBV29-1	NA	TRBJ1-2	CSVATGSNYGYTF	TGCAGCGTTGCTACAGGGAGTAACTATGGCTACACCTTC
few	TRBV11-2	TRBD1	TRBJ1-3	CASSRIQGKPGNTIYF	TGTGCCAGCAGCCGGATACAGGGGAAACCTGGAAACACCATATATTTT
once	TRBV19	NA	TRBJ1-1	CASSILPSAGTEAFF	TGTGCCAGTAGTATCCTCCCTAGCGCGGGCACTGAAGCTTTCTTT
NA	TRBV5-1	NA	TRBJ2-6	CASSLAGASVLTF	TGCGCCAGCAGCTTGGCTGGGGCCAGCGTCCTGACTTTC
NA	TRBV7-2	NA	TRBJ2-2	CASSFAPTSGELFF	TGTGCCAGCAGCTTCGCCCCAACATCCGGGGAGCTGTTTTTT
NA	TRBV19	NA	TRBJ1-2	CASSMGREGGYGYTF	TGTGCCAGTAGTATGGGGAGGGAGGGGGGCTATGGCTACACCTTC
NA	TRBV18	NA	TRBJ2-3	CASSFSDTQYF	TGTGCCAGCTCATTTTCGGATACGCAGTATTTT
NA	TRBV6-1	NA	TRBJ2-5	CASSDPTAQETQYF	TGTGCCAGCAGTGACCCGACAGCCCAAGAGACCCAGTACTTC
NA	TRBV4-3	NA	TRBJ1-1	CASSQDFMAGTNTEAFF	TGCGCCAGCAGCCAAGATTTTATGGCAGGCACGAACACTGAAGCTTTCTTT
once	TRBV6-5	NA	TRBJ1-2	CATTTRLHGYTF	TGTGCCACCACTACTAGACTTCATGGCTACACCTTC
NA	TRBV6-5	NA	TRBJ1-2	CASSYGEGANYGYTF	TGTGCCAGCAGTTACGGAGAGGGGGCTAACTATGGCTACACCTTC
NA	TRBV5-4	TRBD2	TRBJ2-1	CASSLGAGGRNEQFF	TGTGCCAGCAGCTTGGGGGCGGGGGGGCGCAATGAGCAGTTCTTC